The clone carrying this T cell receptor (beta chain) was counted once. The antigen remains unidentified. The CDR3 extends over 13 amino acids. V shed 8 bases and J shed 5 bases, with 19 bases lying between them. CDR1 GTSNPN and CDR2 SVGIG come from the germline V gene (reference sequence). The sample belongs to a study of shared clonotypes between healthy human individuals. Notes on the study in general: Compared with memory subsets, naive subsets generally had larger estimated richness. The sole specimen, blood, was sampled, and tissue repertoires likely differ.

The donor cohort consisted entirely of Caucasian adults residing in Nashville, Tennessee. Several immunoSEQ plates held equal portions of the genomic DNA taken from each subset. Assay used: immunoSEQ multiplex PCR; TCRdb lists only in-frame clones, some missing. Of roughly 1 million clones in the sample, roughly 75% were seen once. This chain uses TRBV30 with TRBJ2-7; either TRBD1 or TRBD2 may fit D (5 bases each). Sequenced material: memory CD4+ T cells sorted from blood. Stated subset: CD45RA-negative fraction. The source is a man aged 18 to 30 in good health. The CDR3 reads CATRPGRDHEQYF. Written as DNA, the CDR3 is TGTGCCACTAGGCCAGGAAGGGACCACGAGCAGTACTTC.